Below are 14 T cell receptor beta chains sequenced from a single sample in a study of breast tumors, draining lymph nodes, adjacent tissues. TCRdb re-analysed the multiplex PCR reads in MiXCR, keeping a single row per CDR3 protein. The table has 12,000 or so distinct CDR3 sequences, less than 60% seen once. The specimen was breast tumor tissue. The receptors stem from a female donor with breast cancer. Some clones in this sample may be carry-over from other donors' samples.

The CDR3 nucleotides are TGTGCCAGCAGTAGGGCCAGAGCCTACGAGCAGTACTTC. Translation: CASSRARAYEQYF. This chain joins TRBV6-6 and TRBJ2-7; D call uncertain. V dropped 5 bases and J dropped 2 bases, with 10 bases sitting between them. This CDR3 spans 13 amino acids. Germline V gene lookup returns CDR1 MNHNY and CDR2 SVGAGI (reference sequence).

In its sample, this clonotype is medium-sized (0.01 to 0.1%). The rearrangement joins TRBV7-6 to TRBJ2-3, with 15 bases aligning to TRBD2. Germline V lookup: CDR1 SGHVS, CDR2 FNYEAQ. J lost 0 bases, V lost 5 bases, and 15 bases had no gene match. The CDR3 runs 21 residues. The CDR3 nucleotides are TGTGCCAGCAGCAACACCTGGACTAGCGGGGGGGCATCACTAAGCACAGATACGCAGTATTTT. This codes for CASSNTWTSGGASLSTDTQYF.

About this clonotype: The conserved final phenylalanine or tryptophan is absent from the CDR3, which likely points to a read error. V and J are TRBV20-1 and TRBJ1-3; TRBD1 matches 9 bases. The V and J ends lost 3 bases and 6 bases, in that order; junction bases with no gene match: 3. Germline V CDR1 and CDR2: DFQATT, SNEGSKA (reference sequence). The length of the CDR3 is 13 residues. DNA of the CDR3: TGCAGTGCTAGGGGACAGGGTTCAAACACCATATATTCT. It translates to CSARGQGSNTIYS.

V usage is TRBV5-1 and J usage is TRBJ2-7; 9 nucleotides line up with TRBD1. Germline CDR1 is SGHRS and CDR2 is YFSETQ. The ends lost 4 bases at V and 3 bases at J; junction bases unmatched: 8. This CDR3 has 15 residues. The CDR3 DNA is TGCGCCAGCAGCCGACGGACAGGGGTAAACTACGAGCAGTACGTC. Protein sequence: CASSRRTGVNYEQYV.

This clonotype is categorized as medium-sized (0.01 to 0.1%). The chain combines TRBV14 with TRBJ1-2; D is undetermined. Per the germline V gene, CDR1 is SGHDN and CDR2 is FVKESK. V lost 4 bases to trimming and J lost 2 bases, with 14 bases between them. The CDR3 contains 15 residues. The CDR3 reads CASSPRGGSNYGYTF. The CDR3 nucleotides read TGTGCCAGCAGCCCCCGTGGTGGCAGCAACTATGGCTACACCTTC.

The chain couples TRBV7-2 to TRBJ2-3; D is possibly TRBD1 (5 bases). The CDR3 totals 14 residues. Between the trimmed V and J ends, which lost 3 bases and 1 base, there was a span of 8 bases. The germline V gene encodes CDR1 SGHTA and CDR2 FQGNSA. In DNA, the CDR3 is TGTGCCAGCAGCTTGGGGCCTGGCACAGATACGCAGTATTTT. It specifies CASSLGPGTDTQYF.

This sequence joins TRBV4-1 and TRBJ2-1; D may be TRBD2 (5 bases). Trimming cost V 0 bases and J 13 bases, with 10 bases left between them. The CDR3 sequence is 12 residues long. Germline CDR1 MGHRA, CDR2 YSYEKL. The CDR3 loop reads CASSQDRERQFF. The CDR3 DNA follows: TGCGCCAGCAGCCAAGATAGGGAGAGACAGTTCTTC.

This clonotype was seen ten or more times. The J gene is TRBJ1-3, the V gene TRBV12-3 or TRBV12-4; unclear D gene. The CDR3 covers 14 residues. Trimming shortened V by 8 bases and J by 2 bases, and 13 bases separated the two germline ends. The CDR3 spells CASGLTLAGNTIYF. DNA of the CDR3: TGTGCCAGCGGGCTAACACTAGCTGGAAACACCATATATTTT.

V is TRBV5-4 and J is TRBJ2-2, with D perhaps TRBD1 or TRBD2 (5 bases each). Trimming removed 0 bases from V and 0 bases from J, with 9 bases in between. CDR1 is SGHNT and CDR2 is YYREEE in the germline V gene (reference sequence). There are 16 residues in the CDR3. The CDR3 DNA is TGTGCCAGCAGCTTGGCGGGGCCCCCGAACACCGGGGAGCTGTTTTTT. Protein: CASSLAGPPNTGELFF.

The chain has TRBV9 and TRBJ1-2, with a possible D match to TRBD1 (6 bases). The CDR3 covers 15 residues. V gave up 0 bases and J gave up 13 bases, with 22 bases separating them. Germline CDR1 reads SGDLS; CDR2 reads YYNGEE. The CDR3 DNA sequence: TGTGCCAGCAGCGTAGGAGGGGGGAGAAACTACAGCTCCACCTTC. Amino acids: CASSVGGGRNYSSTF.

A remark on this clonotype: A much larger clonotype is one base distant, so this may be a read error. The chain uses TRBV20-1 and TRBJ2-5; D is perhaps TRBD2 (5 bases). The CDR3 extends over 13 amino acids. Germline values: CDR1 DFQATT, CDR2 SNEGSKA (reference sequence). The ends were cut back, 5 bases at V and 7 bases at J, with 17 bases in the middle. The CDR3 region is CSAGGFQGGTQYF. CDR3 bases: TGCAGTGCTGGCGGTTTCCAAGGAGGGACCCAGTACTTC.

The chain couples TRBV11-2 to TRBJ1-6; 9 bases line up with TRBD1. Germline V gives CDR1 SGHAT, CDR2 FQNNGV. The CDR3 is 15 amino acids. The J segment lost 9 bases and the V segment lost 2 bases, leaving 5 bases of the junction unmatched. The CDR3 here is CASSLRDRESSPLHF. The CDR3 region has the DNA TGTGCCAGCAGCTTAAGGGACAGGGAAAGTTCACCCCTCCACTTT.

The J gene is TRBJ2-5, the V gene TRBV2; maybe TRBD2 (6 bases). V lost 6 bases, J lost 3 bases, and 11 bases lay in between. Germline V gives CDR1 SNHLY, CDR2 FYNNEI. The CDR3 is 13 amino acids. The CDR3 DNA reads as TGTGCCAGCAGCGCGGGACGGAAAGAGACCCAGTACTTC. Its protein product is CASSAGRKETQYF.

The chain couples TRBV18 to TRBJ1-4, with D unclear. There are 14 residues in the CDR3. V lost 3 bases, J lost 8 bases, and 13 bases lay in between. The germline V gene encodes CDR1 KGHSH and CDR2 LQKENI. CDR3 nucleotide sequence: TGTGCCAGCTCACCTGAAACTTCGCGCGAAAAACTGTTTTTT. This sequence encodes CASSPETSREKLFF.